The 30 T cell receptor beta chains below all came from one sample that was sequenced in a study of blood T cells in healthy people across ages. Sample-barcoded 5' priming and a J-beta primer mix drove a second PCR of about 6 to 12 cycles. TCRdb recomputed calls from the 5' RACE reads with MiXCR, one row per CDR3 protein. The sample yields about 780,000 distinct CDR3 sequences, around 45% seen once. The sequenced sample consisted of blood. These TCRs come from a man aged 80 or over in good health.

This clonotype was counted only a few times. The genes are TRBV28 and TRBJ2-5, with D possibly TRBD1 on 5 matching bases. Germline loops: CDR1 MDHEN, CDR2 SYDVKM. The CDR3 is made up of 14 amino acids. The V and J ends lost 3 bases and 5 bases respectively, with 13 bases between them. The CDR3 DNA reads TGTGCCAGCAGTTTTGTAGGAAACAGGGAGACCCAGTACTTC. Protein: CASSFVGNRETQYF.

V and J are TRBV20-1 and TRBJ2-3, with D uncertain. Trimming left V 3 bases short and J 0 bases short, with 10 bases between. CDR1 DFQATT and CDR2 SNEGSKA come from the germline V gene (reference sequence). The CDR3 length is 14 residues. The CDR3 reads CSARVLTSTDTQYF. The CDR3 bases are TGCAGTGCTAGGGTTCTAACTAGCACAGATACGCAGTATTTT.

The chain combines TRBV13 with TRBJ2-4, with 7 positions matching TRBD2. Germline CDR1 is PRHDT and CDR2 is FYEKMQ (reference sequence). The junction had 7 bases not matched to a gene; V was cut back by 5 bases and J by 6 bases. The CDR3 has 14 amino acids. The CDR3 sequence is CASSRRLAGNIQYF. In nucleotides, the CDR3 is TGTGCCAGCAGCCGTAGACTAGCAGGAAACATTCAGTACTTC.

This rearrangement joins TRBV2 to TRBJ2-2, with TRBD2 matching 13 bases. The CDR3 is 15 amino acids. Trimming took 5 bases from V and 7 from J; bases not matched to a gene: 4. Germline CDR1 reads SNHLY; CDR2 reads FYNNEI. DNA for the CDR3: TGTGCCAGCAGTCTCGGGACTAGCGGGGTCGGGGAGCTGTTTTTT. This sequence encodes CASSLGTSGVGELFF. The full variable domain, its missing parts supplied by reference TRBV2 and TRBJ2-2, is EPEVTQTPSHQVTQMGQEVILRCVPISNHLYFYWYRQILGQKVEFLVSFYNNEISEKSEIFDDQFSVERPDGSNFTLKIRSTKLEDSAMYFCASSLGTSGVGELFFGEGSRLTVL.

This chain joins TRBV20-1 and TRBJ1-5; 8 nucleotides align to TRBD1. The germline V gene encodes CDR1 DFQATT and CDR2 SNEGSKA (reference sequence). V was clipped by 0 bases and J by 3 bases; unmatched bases: 10. The CDR3 loop spans 17 amino acids. The CDR3 here is CSAREEGTGLINQPQHF. The CDR3 DNA reads as TGCAGTGCTAGAGAAGAGGGGACAGGCCTCATCAATCAGCCCCAGCATTTT.

This clonotype was recorded a few times. The rearrangement uses TRBV5-5 and TRBJ2-2; 9 nucleotides agree with TRBD2. The V and J ends lost 2 bases and 2 bases, in that order; junction bases with no gene match: 4. The CDR3 runs to 16 residues. Germline lookup yields CDR1 SGHKS and CDR2 YYEKEE (reference sequence). The CDR3 coding sequence is TGTGCCAGCAGCTTCCCTAGCGGGATTAACACCGGGGAGCTGTTTTTT. It translates to CASSFPSGINTGELFF.

The sample holds a few counts of this clonotype. The V gene is TRBV6-5, the J gene TRBJ1-6; perhaps TRBD1 as D (5 bases). Looked up from germline, CDR1 is MNHEY and CDR2 is SVGAGI. The CDR3 extends over 15 amino acids. Trimming removed 3 bases from V and 4 bases from J, with 10 bases in between. CDR3 loop: CASSYSTEYNSPLHF. Written as DNA, the CDR3 is TGTGCCAGCAGTTATTCGACAGAATATAATTCACCCCTCCACTTT.

This clonotype was seen once. The rearrangement links TRBV7-6 to TRBJ2-3; D possibly corresponds to TRBD1 (6 bases). Trimming removed 0 bases at V and 4 bases at J, with 11 bases between. The germline CDR1 and CDR2 sequences are SGHVS and FNYEAQ. The CDR3 runs to 15 residues. CDR3 in amino acids: CASSLAQGGSDTQYF. As DNA, the CDR3 is TGTGCCAGCAGCTTAGCGCAAGGGGGTTCAGATACGCAGTATTTT.

This clonotype was detected ten times or more. The chain recombines TRBV7-2 with TRBJ2-3, with unresolved D. This CDR3 has 14 amino acids. CDR1 is SGHTA and CDR2 is FQGNSA in the germline V gene. Trimming left V 3 bases short and J 2 bases short, with 9 bases between. The CDR3 coding sequence is TGTGCCAGCAGCTTCGTAGGGAACACAGATACGCAGTATTTT. This sequence encodes CASSFVGNTDTQYF.

This chain links TRBV20-1 with TRBJ2-1; D gene unclear. This CDR3 has 12 residues. CDR1 and CDR2 (germline): DFQATT, SNEGSKA (reference sequence). Trimming cost V 3 bases and J 1 base, with 4 bases left between them. The CDR3 reads CSASPSYNEQFF. The DNA for the CDR3 is TGCAGTGCTAGTCCTTCCTACAATGAGCAGTTCTTC.

Comments on this clonotype: The junction departs from the called germline gene at one end, perhaps through a read error. This sequence joins TRBV7-8 and TRBJ2-6, with a possible D match to TRBD2 (5 bases). Germline CDR1 reads SGHVS; CDR2 reads FQNEAQ. The CDR3 has 18 residues. CDR3 loop: CANSGSATDLSGANVLTF. CDR3 bases: TGTGCCAACAGCGGAAGTGCCACAGATCTATCTGGGGCCAACGTCCTGACTTTC.

V gene TRBV5-5 combines with J gene TRBJ2-3, with 7 bases matching TRBD2. CDR3 length equals 17 residues. The germline V gene encodes CDR1 SGHKS and CDR2 YYEKEE (reference sequence). V was clipped by 4 bases and J by 2 bases; unmatched bases: 13. In nucleotides, the CDR3 is TGTGCCAGCAGCAAGCCGTACGGGGGGATTCCCACAGATACGCAGTATTTT. Amino acids: CASSKPYGGIPTDTQYF.

This sequence joins TRBV5-6 and TRBJ1-6; 7 bases agree with TRBD1. V lost 1 base and J lost 8; bases outside the gene matches: 6. From germline, CDR1 is SGHDT and CDR2 YYEEEE. The CDR3 runs 15 residues. The CDR3 here is CASSLLRTGDSPLHF. The CDR3, as DNA: TGTGCCAGCAGCTTGCTCCGCACAGGGGATTCACCCCTCCACTTT.

This chain uses TRBV30 with TRBJ1-4, with TRBD1 identical over 11 bases. CDR3 size: 15 residues. Germline CDR1 reads GTSNPN; CDR2 reads SVGIG (reference sequence). Germline trimming cut 4 bases from V and 7 bases from J; bases unmatched to any gene: 8. CDR3 sequence (DNA): TGTGCCTGGATTGAAAGGACAGGGGGCGGTGAAAAACTGTTTTTT. This sequence encodes CAWIERTGGGEKLFF.

V is TRBV7-2 and J is TRBJ2-3; TRBD2 is a possible D gene (6 bases). Deletions cut 5 bases from V and 0 bases from J, with 18 bases between. The CDR3 extends over 17 amino acids. Germline CDR1 is SGHTA and CDR2 is FQGNSA. The CDR3 DNA is TGTGCCAGCAGCGTAGTGGGCGGGGCCGTTAGCACAGATACGCAGTATTTT. Protein: CASSVVGGAVSTDTQYF.

The chain couples TRBV10-3 to TRBJ2-7; 11 bases fit TRBD2. This CDR3 is 14 amino acids long. Germline assignment: CDR1 ENHRY and CDR2 SYGVKD. V shed 6 bases and J 6 bases; nucleotides not matched to a gene: 7. The CDR3 nucleotides read TGTGCCATCAGAGTCACTAGCGGGAGAGGCGAGCAGTACTTC. Residues: CAIRVTSGRGEQYF.

The CDR3 loop is CASSYSPLGQGKFF. The DNA of the CDR3 is TGTGCCAGCAGTTACTCCCCCCTCGGACAGGGAAAGTTCTTC. V gene TRBV6-7 combines with J gene TRBJ2-1, with TRBD1 matching over 8 bases. TRBV6-7 belongs to the ORF category, with a function that is uncertain. V lost 0 bases to trimming and J lost 14 bases; unmatched junction nucleotides: 9. This CDR3 is 14 amino acids long.

For this clonotype: With a much larger clone just one base away, this may be a read error. The chain has TRBV20-1 and TRBJ1-1, with TRBD1 matching 8 bases. Germline V gives CDR1 DFQATT, CDR2 SNEGSKA (reference sequence). This CDR3 is built from 14 residues. The CDR3 nucleotides are TGCAGTGCTACAGGGGGCGCCCCGGGCACTGAACCTTTCTTT. Its protein is CSATGGAPGTEPFF.

V is TRBV7-2 and J is TRBJ1-6; no reliable D call. The germline V gene encodes CDR1 SGHTA and CDR2 FQGNSA. This CDR3 region has 13 residues. With 8 bases removed from V and 1 base from J, the gap between germline ends came to 6 bases. The CDR3 DNA reads TGTGCCAGCGCTTGGTCCTATAATTCACCCCTCCACTTT. Translated: CASAWSYNSPLHF.

In this sample, this clonotype turned up a few times. The chain carries TRBV6-2 or TRBV6-3 and TRBJ2-5; D not certain. V dropped 0 bases and J dropped 2 bases, with 10 bases sitting between them. Per the germline V gene, CDR1 is MNHEY and CDR2 is SVGEGT. The CDR3 is made up of 15 amino acids. Written as DNA, the CDR3 is TGTGCCAGCAGTTACTCTGTGGCGAGTCAAGAGACCCAGTACTTC. This codes for CASSYSVASQETQYF.

This chain links TRBV29-1 with TRBJ1-1, with 9 bases matching TRBD1. CDR1 and CDR2 from the germline V gene are SQVTM and ANQGSEA. After removal of 4 bases from V and 0 bases from J, the junction contained 3 bases not matched to a gene. This CDR3 has 14 residues. The CDR3 sequence: CSVVRDRVNTEAFF. CDR3 nucleotide sequence: TGCAGCGTTGTACGGGACAGGGTGAACACTGAAGCTTTCTTT.

There are a few counts of this clonotype. This chain uses TRBV12-3 or TRBV12-4 with TRBJ2-1, with 8 positions matching TRBD2. Trimming took 2 bases from V and 14 from J; bases not matched to a gene: 11. The CDR3 covers 14 residues. The CDR3 loop is CASSLSGLGGWEFF. DNA for the CDR3: TGTGCCAGCAGTTTATCGGGACTAGGCGGGTGGGAGTTCTTC.

In its sample, this clonotype was seen a few times. This sequence joins TRBV7-9 and TRBJ2-2; possible D gene TRBD1, 6 bases. The germline V gene encodes CDR1 SEHNR and CDR2 FQNEAQ (reference sequence). CDR3 size: 15 residues. V gave up 5 bases and J gave up 1 base, with 11 bases separating them. The CDR3 region has the DNA TGTGCCAGCAGCGCCTCGACAGGGAACACCGGGGAGCTGTTTTTT. The encoded protein is CASSASTGNTGELFF.

The chain recombines TRBV27 with TRBJ2-7; no clear D gene. V was clipped by 3 bases and J by 0 bases, with 9 bases between them. The CDR3 spans 14 residues. Per the germline V gene, CDR1 is MNHEY and CDR2 is SMNVEV (reference sequence). The CDR3 sequence: CASSFSKNSYEQYF. In DNA form, the CDR3 reads TGTGCCAGCAGTTTCAGTAAAAACTCCTACGAGCAGTACTTC.

This clonotype turned up a few times. The chain combines TRBV4-2 with TRBJ2-3; D call uncertain. The length of the CDR3 is 17 residues. V lost 1 base and J 0 bases, leaving 14 bases between the germline ends. Germline assignment: CDR1 LGHNA and CDR2 YNFKEQ. CDR3 sequence reads: CASSQGVSASSTDTQYF. CDR3 DNA: TGTGCCAGCAGCCAAGGAGTAAGCGCTTCTAGCACAGATACGCAGTATTTT.

This clonotype was seen ten or more times. The chain has TRBV29-1 and TRBJ2-7; TRBD1 agrees at 10 bases. In germline, CDR1 is SQVTM, CDR2 ANQGSEA. This CDR3 spans 11 amino acids. Unmatched junction bases numbered 2, after V lost 5 bases and J lost 7 bases. The CDR3 DNA reads as TGCAGCGTTAGGACAGGGGGAGAGCAGTACTTC. Amino acid sequence: CSVRTGGEQYF.

There are a few counts of this clonotype. The J gene is TRBJ1-1, the V gene TRBV7-2, with a weak D call TRBD1 (5 bases). Germline assignment: CDR1 SGHTA and CDR2 FQGNSA. Trimming cost V 2 bases and J 7 bases, with 11 bases left between them. This CDR3 region has 13 residues. The CDR3 here is CASSLFRGNEAFF. The CDR3, as DNA: TGTGCCAGCAGCTTATTCCGGGGGAATGAAGCTTTCTTT.

Turning to this clonotype: Relative to the germline gene, one junction end is altered; a read error may explain this. The chain recombines TRBV2 with TRBJ1-2; no firm D call. This CDR3 comprises 13 residues. Germline lookup yields CDR1 SNHLY and CDR2 FYNNEI. The CDR3 sequence is CASREDTIYGYTF. The CDR3 DNA follows: TGTGCCAGCAGGGAAGACACGATCTATGGCTACACCTTC.

The chain combines TRBV7-3 with TRBJ2-3; 15 nucleotides align to TRBD2. CDR3 length: 19 amino acids. V shed 5 bases and J 4 bases; nucleotides not matched to a gene: 13. The germline V gene encodes CDR1 SGHTA and CDR2 FQGTGA. CDR3 DNA: TGTGCCAGCAGCCCCCACCCTCGGACTAGCGGGAGGGCCCCAGATACGCAGTATTTT. Its protein product is CASSPHPRTSGRAPDTQYF.

The chain recombines TRBV5-1 with TRBJ2-4; 8 positions agree with TRBD2. The DNA matches TRBJ2-7 better at its end, which makes the J call doubtful. Germline loops: CDR1 SGHRS, CDR2 YFSETQ. This CDR3 contains 14 residues. CDR3 sequence reads: CASSLASGRTEQYF. DNA of the CDR3: TGCGCCAGCAGCTTGGCCAGCGGGAGAACCGAGCAGTACTTC.